This T cell receptor (beta chain) was recorded in a study of CD8 T cells in Susac syndrome. Study conclusions and caveats: The study conceded that relatively few individuals underwent its TCR sequencing and HLA analysis. There were under 20 Susac-specific public clones in total CD8+ repertoires and a few in CD8+ TEMRA repertoires.

About 0.5 to 1 ug RNA was reverse transcribed with random hexamers. The amplification used immunoSEQ multiplex PCR on TCR beta CDR3; it spanned 54 Vbeta and 13 Jbeta. TCRdb independently ran MiXCR on the immunoSEQ multiplex PCR reads; one entry per CDR3 protein. The data hold 200,000 or so distinct CDR3 sequences, with 95% observed a single time. As concerns this clonotype: Its target is unknown.

CDR3 length: 20 residues. Trimming cost V 5 bases and J 0 bases; bases outside gene matches: 17. Sequencing targeted TCR beta in blood CD8+ and CD4+ T cells. The origin of this receptor is a human donor with Susac syndrome. The V call is TRBV12-3 or TRBV12-4, the J call TRBJ2-7; TRBD2 agrees at 12 bases. Input material: CD8+ T cells from PBMCs. This chain's CDR3 is CASSLSRGLAGGISSYEQYF. The CDR3 nucleotides read TGTGCCAGCAGTCTATCCCGCGGGCTAGCGGGAGGGATAAGCTCCTACGAGCAGTACTTC.